These 20 T cell receptor beta chains originate from one sample sequenced in a study of cytomegalovirus exposure and HLA in healthy donors. 60 Vbeta and 13 Jbeta primers were used in PCR. Clones were read by immunoSEQ multiplex PCR, and TCRdb kept only the in-frame ones, dropping some. The sample has 120,000 or so clones; around 80% are singletons. Sequenced sample: PBMCs. Receptors were obtained from a man aged 30 to 39 in good health and CMV-seropositive.

CDR3 region: CASSRLGSTDTQYF. CDR3 nucleotide sequence: TGTGCCAGCAGTCGACTAGGTTCAACAGATACGCAGTATTTT. The J gene is TRBJ2-3, the V gene TRBV6-5, with D perhaps matching TRBD2 (6 bases). The germline CDR1 and CDR2 sequences are MNHEY and SVGAGI. V lost 5 bases and J lost 3, with 12 bases in between. This CDR3 has 14 amino acids.

This clone was seen a handful of times. This sequence joins TRBV5-1 and TRBJ2-3; possibly TRBD1 for D (5 bases). Germline CDR1 and CDR2: SGHRS and YFSETQ. Trimming removed 5 bases at V and 1 base at J, with 8 bases between. The CDR3 covers 13 residues. The CDR3 nucleotides are TGCGCCAGCAGTGACAGCCGCACAGATACGCAGTATTTT. Its translation is CASSDSRTDTQYF.

The chain combines TRBV5-1 with TRBJ2-5; TRBD2 agrees at 10 bases. The CDR3 is made up of 15 amino acids. J gave up 4 bases and V 6 bases, and 9 bases lay outside the gene matches. CDR1 is SGHRS, CDR2 YFSETQ, per germline. CDR3 region: CASTVASGSLETQYF. The CDR3 DNA reads as TGCGCCAGCACAGTCGCTAGCGGGAGTTTAGAGACCCAGTACTTC.

The chain is built from TRBV7-6 and TRBJ2-7, with a possible D match to TRBD1 (5 bases). Trimming left V 5 bases short and J 5 bases short, with 13 bases between. The germline gives CDR1 SGHVS, CDR2 FNYEAQ. The CDR3 is made up of 13 amino acids. The CDR3 DNA sequence: TGTGCCAGCAGCCCTCGGCTGGGGCACGAGCAGTACTTC. This codes for CASSPRLGHEQYF.

The V and J genes are TRBV29-1 and TRBJ2-1; D unresolved. The CDR3 length is 11 residues. The germline V and J ends were trimmed by 6 bases and 6 bases, with 9 bases remaining between them. Per the germline V gene, CDR1 is SQVTM and CDR2 is ANQGSEA. This chain's CDR3 is CSVSFRNEQFF. In DNA form, the CDR3 reads TGCAGCGTCTCTTTCCGCAATGAGCAGTTCTTC.

The V and J genes are TRBV5-1 and TRBJ2-5; 7 bases line up with TRBD1. The V segment lost 5 bases and the J segment 1 base; nucleotides outside the gene matches: 5. CDR3 length: 14 residues. Germline lookup yields CDR1 SGHRS and CDR2 YFSETQ. The CDR3 here is CASSSGTVQETQYF. DNA of the CDR3: TGCGCCAGCAGTTCCGGGACAGTCCAAGAGACCCAGTACTTC.

This clone was counted between two and nine times. The rearrangement joins TRBV27 to TRBJ1-1; 10 bases map to TRBD1. The CDR3 has 15 amino acids. Looked up from germline, CDR1 is MNHEY and CDR2 is SMNVEV (reference sequence). J lost 6 bases, V lost 3 bases, and 7 bases had no gene match. CDR3 sequence reads: CASSFNDRGLAEAFF. The CDR3 bases are TGTGCCAGCAGTTTCAACGACAGGGGGCTAGCTGAAGCTTTCTTT.

J is TRBJ2-5 and V is TRBV5-1, with 9 bases that match TRBD1. V gave up 5 bases and J gave up 5 bases; unmatched junction bases: 4. CDR1 SGHRS and CDR2 YFSETQ come from the germline V gene. The CDR3 sequence is 13 residues long. The CDR3 here is CASRDRGGETQYF. CDR3 in DNA: TGCGCCAGCAGGGACAGGGGTGGGGAGACCCAGTACTTC.

The chain uses TRBV5-1 and TRBJ2-7; the match to TRBD1 covers 7 bases. With V trimmed by 4 bases and J by 5 bases, 9 bases remained unmatched. CDR3 length: 14 amino acids. Per the germline V gene, CDR1 is SGHRS and CDR2 is YFSETQ. The CDR3 nucleotides are TGCGCCAGCAGCCCAGGACAGGACTTCGACGAGCAGTACTTC. As protein: CASSPGQDFDEQYF.

This chain joins TRBV7-9 and TRBJ2-2, with TRBD2 identical over 7 bases. Germline values: CDR1 SEHNR, CDR2 FQNEAQ (reference sequence). The CDR3 has 16 residues. V lost 5 bases, J lost 2 bases, and 8 bases stayed unmatched. The CDR3 DNA reads as TGTGCCAGCAGCCGAGTAGGGACTACAAACACCGGGGAGCTGTTTTTT. It encodes CASSRVGTTNTGELFF.

This clone has just one count. The chain uses TRBV5-6 and TRBJ2-1; TRBD2 aligns across 13 bases. CDR1 and CDR2 (germline): SGHDT, YYEEEE. The CDR3 consists of 17 residues. Trimming removed 5 bases from V and 9 bases from J; junction bases left unmatched: 14. The CDR3 here is CASRDATSGRAMGEQFF. In DNA form, the CDR3 reads TGTGCCAGCAGGGATGCCACTAGCGGGAGGGCCATGGGTGAGCAGTTCTTC.

DNA for the CDR3: TGCGCCAGCAGACCCTCTTCTAGCGGGAGGGATGAGCAGTTCTTC. It is translated as CASRPSSSGRDEQFF. The chain joins TRBV4-1 to TRBJ2-1, with 12 bases lining up with TRBD2. This CDR3 has 15 amino acids. The V gene end was trimmed by 6 bases and the J gene end by 8 bases; junction bases not matched to a gene: 8. Germline V CDR1 and CDR2: MGHRA, YSYEKL.

The chain carries TRBV2 and TRBJ2-5; 10 bases align to TRBD1. V lost 5 bases, J lost 5 bases, and 11 bases stayed unmatched. This CDR3 region has 16 residues. Germline CDR1 and CDR2: SNHLY and FYNNEI. CDR3 sequence reads: CASSRETGGYRETQYF. The CDR3 DNA follows: TGTGCCAGCAGTAGGGAGACAGGGGGCTATAGGGAGACCCAGTACTTC.

The V gene is TRBV7-8, the J gene TRBJ2-1; 12 nucleotides agree with TRBD2. CDR3 length equals 16 residues. Germline loops: CDR1 SGHVS, CDR2 FQNEAQ. The trim removed 5 bases at V and 2 bases at J, leaving 4 bases unmatched. The CDR3 sequence is CASSLLAGGAYNEQFF. In DNA, the CDR3 is TGTGCCAGCAGCCTCCTAGCGGGAGGGGCCTACAATGAGCAGTTCTTC. Supplemented by reference TRBV7-8 and TRBJ2-1, the full variable domain reads GAGVSQSPRYKVAKRGQDVALRCDPISGHVSLFWYQQALGQGPEFLTYFQNEAQLDKSGLPSDRFFAERPEGSVSTLKIQRTQQEDSAVYLCASSLLAGGAYNEQFFGPGTRLTVL.

The rearrangement links TRBV7-3 to TRBJ2-2; weak D call: TRBD2 (6 bases). The length of the CDR3 is 16 residues. Trimming removed 4 bases from V and 5 bases from J, with 17 bases in between. The germline V gene encodes CDR1 SGHTA and CDR2 FQGTGA. CDR3 residues: CASSSKRASGTGELFF. The CDR3 nucleotides read TGTGCCAGCAGCTCTAAACGGGCAAGCGGGACCGGGGAGCTGTTTTTT.

This sequence joins TRBV6-5 and TRBJ2-3; 11 bases align to TRBD1. This CDR3 is 15 amino acids long. CDR1 and CDR2 (germline): MNHEY, SVGAGI. J lost 7 bases, V lost 2 bases, and 5 bases had no gene match. This CDR3 reads CASSYLGQGAHTQYF. The CDR3 coding sequence is TGTGCCAGCAGTTACCTAGGACAGGGGGCACATACGCAGTATTTT.

This clone was observed a handful of times. V usage is TRBV7-2 and J usage is TRBJ2-5; D not resolved. This CDR3 has 15 amino acids. Germline assignment: CDR1 SGHTA and CDR2 FQGNSA. The V end was cut by 5 bases, the J end by 2 bases, with 15 bases between. The CDR3, as DNA: TGTGCCAGCAGCAGCTTAATTGTGCTTCAAGAGACCCAGTACTTC. Residues: CASSSLIVLQETQYF.

This chain connects TRBV5-6 to TRBJ1-2; the D is unclear. Germline lookup yields CDR1 SGHDT and CDR2 YYEEEE. V was cut by 0 bases and J by 2 bases, with 11 bases left in between. There are 15 residues in the CDR3. The CDR3 reads CASSLVVGSNYGYTF. DNA for the CDR3: TGTGCCAGCAGCTTGGTAGTGGGCTCGAACTATGGCTACACCTTC.

The sample holds a few counts of this clone. In DNA, the CDR3 is TGCGCCAGCAGCCAAGGGACAGTCGCCTACGAGCAGTACTTC. Its translation: CASSQGTVAYEQYF. The chain is built from TRBV4-1 and TRBJ2-7; maybe TRBD1 (6 bases). The CDR3 extends over 14 amino acids. V lost 1 base to trimming and J lost 2 bases, with 9 bases between them. Germline loops: CDR1 MGHRA, CDR2 YSYEKL.

The J gene is TRBJ2-1, the V gene TRBV27; TRBD2 matches at 7 bases. V trimming: 3 bases; J trimming: 8 bases; junction bases outside the gene matches: 16. Germline-derived CDR1 and CDR2 are MNHEY and SMNVEV (reference sequence). The CDR3 runs 17 residues. The CDR3 DNA reads TGTGCCAGCAGTTTTGAATGGTCCGGGAAAGGGAGGGATGAGCAGTTCTTC. This translates into CASSFEWSGKGRDEQFF.